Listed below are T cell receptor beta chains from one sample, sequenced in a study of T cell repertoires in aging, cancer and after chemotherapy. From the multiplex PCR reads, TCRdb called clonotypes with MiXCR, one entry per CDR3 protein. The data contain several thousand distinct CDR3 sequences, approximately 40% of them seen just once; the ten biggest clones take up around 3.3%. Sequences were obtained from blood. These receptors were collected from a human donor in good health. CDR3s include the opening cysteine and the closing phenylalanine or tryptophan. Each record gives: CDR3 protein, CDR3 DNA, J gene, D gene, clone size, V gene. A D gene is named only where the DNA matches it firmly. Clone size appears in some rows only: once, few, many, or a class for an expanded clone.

CDR3 protein: CASSLVGLEGVFSTQYF
CDR3 DNA: TGTGCCAGCAGCTTAGTAGGACTAGAAGGCGTCTTTTCGACCCAGTACTTC
J gene: TRBJ2-5
D gene: TRBD2
clone size: few
V gene: TRBV11-3

CDR3 protein: CASSESEGTHTIYF
CDR3 DNA: TGTGCCAGCTCCGAAAGTGAAGGGACGCACACCATATATTTT
J gene: TRBJ1-3
D gene: .
clone size: .
V gene: TRBV18

CDR3 protein: CASAGAGTDTQYF
CDR3 DNA: TGTGCCAGCGCAGGGGCAGGCACAGATACGCAGTATTTT
J gene: TRBJ2-3
D gene: .
clone size: .
V gene: TRBV6-5

CDR3 protein: CASSLVGGYQETQYF
CDR3 DNA: TGTGCCAGCAGCTTGGTAGGAGGATACCAAGAGACCCAGTACTTC
J gene: TRBJ2-5
D gene: .
clone size: .
V gene: TRBV5-4

CDR3 protein: CASSPSIDNSPLHF
CDR3 DNA: TGTGCCAGCTCACCCTCGATTGATAATTCACCCCTCCACTTT
J gene: TRBJ1-6
D gene: .
clone size: .
V gene: TRBV18

CDR3 protein: CASSTGDYGYTF
CDR3 DNA: TGTGCCAGTTCGACAGGGGATTATGGCTACACCTTC
J gene: TRBJ1-2
D gene: TRBD1
clone size: .
V gene: TRBV18

CDR3 protein: CASSKRLPGQTNSPLHF
CDR3 DNA: TGTGCCAGCAGCAAGCGACTTCCGGGACAGACTAATTCACCCCTCCACTTT
J gene: TRBJ1-6
D gene: TRBD1
clone size: .
V gene: TRBV5-6

CDR3 protein: CASSEAWLRTGGYYGYTF
CDR3 DNA: TGTGCCAGCAGTGAAGCATGGTTAAGGACGGGGGGCTATTATGGCTACACCTTC
J gene: TRBJ1-2
D gene: .
clone size: once
V gene: TRBV6-1

CDR3 protein: CASSPQDRTEAFF
CDR3 DNA: TGTGCCAGCAGTCCCCAGGATAGAACTGAAGCTTTCTTT
J gene: TRBJ1-1
D gene: .
clone size: few
V gene: TRBV27

CDR3 protein: CASSTQGPGNTIYF
CDR3 DNA: TGTGCCAGTAGTACACAGGGTCCGGGAAACACCATATATTTT
J gene: TRBJ1-3
D gene: .
clone size: .
V gene: TRBV19

CDR3 protein: CASATLSYEQYF
CDR3 DNA: TGTGCCAGCGCGACCCTCTCCTACGAGCAGTACTTC
J gene: TRBJ2-7
D gene: .
clone size: few
V gene: TRBV6-2/TRBV6-3

CDR3 protein: CARIPRRGGYEQYF
CDR3 DNA: TGTGCCAGAATACCCCGGCGGGGGGGCTACGAGCAGTACTTC
J gene: TRBJ2-7
D gene: TRBD2
clone size: once
V gene: TRBV6-6

CDR3 protein: CATSPTRQGGSPLHF
CDR3 DNA: TGTGCCACCAGCCCTACCCGACAGGGAGGATCACCCCTCCACTTT
J gene: TRBJ1-6
D gene: TRBD1
clone size: few
V gene: TRBV15

CDR3 protein: CASRPRTGRAEAFF
CDR3 DNA: TGCGCCAGCAGACCACGGACAGGGCGCGCTGAAGCTTTCTTT
J gene: TRBJ1-1
D gene: TRBD1
clone size: few
V gene: TRBV5-1

CDR3 protein: CASSHSDFGYEQYF
CDR3 DNA: TGTGCCAGCAGCCACAGCGACTTCGGCTACGAGCAGTACTTC
J gene: TRBJ2-7
D gene: .
clone size: few
V gene: TRBV11-3

CDR3 protein: CASSHRLAGEGETQYF
CDR3 DNA: TGTGCCAGCAGCCACCGACTAGCGGGAGAGGGTGAGACCCAGTACTTC
J gene: TRBJ2-5
D gene: TRBD2
clone size: once
V gene: TRBV13

CDR3 protein: CASSPLGVGGPQHF
CDR3 DNA: TGTGCCAGCAGCCCCCTTGGGGTCGGGGGGCCCCAGCATTTT
J gene: TRBJ1-5
D gene: .
clone size: few
V gene: TRBV12-3/TRBV12-4

CDR3 protein: CASSIDLVGYEQYF
CDR3 DNA: TGTGCCAGTAGTATAGATCTCGTGGGCTACGAGCAGTACTTC
J gene: TRBJ2-7
D gene: .
clone size: few
V gene: TRBV19

CDR3 protein: CASSFSPLAGGGNEQFF
CDR3 DNA: TGTGCCAGCAGCTTTTCTCCCCTAGCGGGAGGTGGCAATGAGCAGTTCTTC
J gene: TRBJ2-1
D gene: TRBD2
clone size: .
V gene: TRBV13

CDR3 protein: CATTKSGTDTQYF
CDR3 DNA: TGTGCCACCACGAAGTCGGGCACAGATACGCAGTATTTT
J gene: TRBJ2-3
D gene: .
clone size: few
V gene: TRBV12-3/TRBV12-4

CDR3 protein: CASSIFGLASDTQYF
CDR3 DNA: TGTGCCAGTAGTATCTTTGGACTAGCCTCAGATACGCAGTATTTT
J gene: TRBJ2-3
D gene: TRBD2
clone size: .
V gene: TRBV19

CDR3 protein: CAWNIQGPDTQYF
CDR3 DNA: TGTGCCTGGAACATCCAAGGCCCAGATACGCAGTATTTT
J gene: TRBJ2-3
D gene: .
clone size: few
V gene: TRBV30

CDR3 protein: CASSALNYGYTF
CDR3 DNA: TGTGCCAGCAGCGCATTAAACTATGGCTACACCTTC
J gene: TRBJ1-2
D gene: .
clone size: .
V gene: TRBV6-6

CDR3 protein: CASSILAGGSYEQYF
CDR3 DNA: TGTGCCAGCAGCATACTAGCGGGAGGTTCCTACGAGCAGTACTTC
J gene: TRBJ2-7
D gene: TRBD2
clone size: .
V gene: TRBV11-3

CDR3 protein: CAISPGQGTNYGYTF
CDR3 DNA: TGTGCCATCAGTCCCGGACAGGGCACAAACTATGGCTACACCTTC
J gene: TRBJ1-2
D gene: TRBD1
clone size: .
V gene: TRBV10-3

CDR3 protein: CASSRAGVALWAEQFF
CDR3 DNA: TGTGCCAGTAGCAGGGCAGGGGTAGCCCTATGGGCTGAGCAGTTCTTC
J gene: TRBJ2-1
D gene: .
clone size: few
V gene: TRBV19

CDR3 protein: CSVGGVYEQYF
CDR3 DNA: TGCAGCGTAGGGGGAGTCTACGAGCAGTACTTC
J gene: TRBJ2-7
D gene: .
clone size: once
V gene: TRBV29-1

CDR3 protein: CSAGQGEVGEQYF
CDR3 DNA: TGCAGCGCCGGACAGGGGGAAGTTGGAGAGCAGTACTTC
J gene: TRBJ2-7
D gene: TRBD1
clone size: few
V gene: TRBV29-1

CDR3 protein: CASSDRYSYEQYF
CDR3 DNA: TGTGCCAGCAGCGACAGATACTCCTACGAGCAGTACTTC
J gene: TRBJ2-7
D gene: .
clone size: few
V gene: TRBV11-3

CDR3 protein: CASSLANNEQFF
CDR3 DNA: TGTGCCAGCAGTTTAGCCAACAATGAGCAGTTCTTC
J gene: TRBJ2-1
D gene: .
clone size: few
V gene: TRBV12-3/TRBV12-4

CDR3 protein: CASSPSAVWGYTF
CDR3 DNA: TGTGCCAGCAGCCCCTCCGCCGTCTGGGGCTACACCTTC
J gene: TRBJ1-2
D gene: .
clone size: few
V gene: TRBV12-3/TRBV12-4

CDR3 protein: CATMGGNYGYTF
CDR3 DNA: TGTGCCACCATGGGCGGGAACTATGGCTACACCTTC
J gene: TRBJ1-2
D gene: .
clone size: once
V gene: TRBV24-1

CDR3 protein: CAISEAGANYGYTF
CDR3 DNA: TGTGCCATCAGTGAAGCGGGGGCGAACTATGGCTACACCTTC
J gene: TRBJ1-2
D gene: .
clone size: few
V gene: TRBV10-3

CDR3 protein: CASSPTSGRANVLTF
CDR3 DNA: TGTGCCAGCAGCCCCACTAGCGGGAGAGCCAACGTCCTGACTTTC
J gene: TRBJ2-6
D gene: TRBD2
clone size: medium-sized
V gene: TRBV13

CDR3 protein: CSVSRDREFGGYTF
CDR3 DNA: TGCAGCGTTTCCAGGGACAGGGAGTTTGGGGGCTACACCTTC
J gene: TRBJ1-2
D gene: TRBD1
clone size: few
V gene: TRBV29-1

CDR3 protein: CASSEYEAGTYNEQFF
CDR3 DNA: TGTGCCAGCAGTGAATACGAAGCGGGAACCTACAATGAGCAGTTCTTC
J gene: TRBJ2-1
D gene: TRBD2
clone size: once
V gene: TRBV6-1